What follows are 5 T cell receptor beta chains derived from one specimen sequenced in a study of beta chain features in type 1 diabetes. Study-wide findings and caveats: Moderate yet significant TCRB CDR3 shortening was seen in Type 1 diabetes patients in all four CD4+ subsets.

No antigen has been identified for these receptors. Expressed TCRB transcripts got sequenced, as all isolated RNA was reverse transcribed. Here immunoSEQ multiplex PCR was the method, and the copy in TCRdb shows in-frame clones only, minus some. The data show over 650,000 clones, with around 15% seen just once and 0.03% to 0.045% held by the top ten. Material for sequencing was naive CD4+ T cells from blood. The source is a man in his late teens or twenties with type 1 diabetes.

The V gene is TRBV10-1, the J gene TRBJ1-3, with unresolved D. V gave up 5 bases and J gave up 1 base, with 6 bases separating them. Germline CDR1 WNHNN, CDR2 SYGVQD (reference sequence). The CDR3 totals 13 residues. CDR3 nucleotide sequence: TGCGCCAGCAGTCCCCAGTCTGGAAACACCATATATTTT. It yields the protein CASSPQSGNTIYF.

The chain carries TRBV27 and TRBJ1-3; D unresolved. Trimming cost V 4 bases and J 0 bases, with 7 bases left between them. This CDR3 region has 14 residues. Per the germline V gene, CDR1 is MNHEY and CDR2 is SMNVEV (reference sequence). DNA of the CDR3: TGTGCCAGCAGTTCCCTCTCCTCTGGAAACACCATATATTTT. Translated: CASSSLSSGNTIYF.

The genes are TRBV28 and TRBJ1-5; D unresolved. V shed 4 bases and J shed 9 bases, with 10 bases lying between them. Germline assignment: CDR1 MDHEN and CDR2 SYDVKM. The CDR3 runs 12 residues. The CDR3 here is CASSYGRAPQHF. The CDR3 nucleotides are TGTGCCAGCAGTTATGGGCGGGCGCCCCAGCATTTT.

This clone was counted only a few times. The rearrangement links TRBV10-3 to TRBJ1-5; 8 bases are shared with TRBD1. Germline V gene sequence: CDR1 ENHRY, CDR2 SYGVKD. The length of the CDR3 is 15 residues. Trimming removed 3 bases from V and 4 bases from J; junction bases left unmatched: 5. The CDR3, as DNA: TGTGCCATCAGTGAAGGTCAGGGGGCGAATCAGCCCCAGCATTTT. Translated: CAISEGQGANQPQHF.

J is TRBJ2-1 and V is TRBV9, with TRBD2 identical over 7 bases. V shed 3 bases and J 7 bases; nucleotides not matched to a gene: 7. The CDR3 has 14 residues. Germline values: CDR1 SGDLS, CDR2 YYNGEE. The DNA of the CDR3 is TGTGCCAGCAGCGGCAGCGGGGCGGGGAATGAGCAGTTCTTC. Amino acid sequence: CASSGSGAGNEQFF.